The present TCR beta chain was sequenced within a study of CD8+CD57+ T cells in acquired aplastic anemia. This clonotype was observed many times. Using genomic DNA as the template, TCR beta VDJ and CDR3 profiling was carried out. One entry per CDR3 protein results from TCRdb running MiXCR on the reads. The profile shows about 190,000 distinct CDR3 sequences, 54% of them singletons. Germline CDR1 is MRHNA and CDR2 is SNTAGT. The CDR3 runs to 11 residues. V lost 8 bases and J 3 bases, leaving 7 bases between the germline ends. The TCR originated in a human donor in good health, serving as a control. Sequencing used sorted CD4+, CD8+, or CD8+CD57+ T cells (not recorded which) from PBMCs. The rearrangement links TRBV6-4 to TRBJ1-1; a weak D match, TRBD1 (5 bases). CDR3 in amino acids: CASDSDTEAFF. CDR3 DNA sequence: TGTGCCAGCGACAGTGACACTGAAGCTTTCTTT.